Listed below are T cell receptor beta chains from one sample, sequenced in a study of blood T cells in healthy people across ages. TCRdb used MiXCR to reprocess the 5' RACE reads, holding one entry per CDR3 protein. The table includes some 560,000 distinct CDR3 sequences, roughly a quarter detected once. The same sample was also studied in work on T cells of mothers and their children.

Sequencing was carried out using blood. The source is a boy under 10 years old in good health. CDR3s leave out the opening cysteine and the closing phenylalanine or tryptophan. Expanded clones get a size class; other rows say once, few or many, or leave the size out.

TRBV20-1	TRBJ2-7	.	SARGRKRYEQY
TRBV25-1	TRBJ1-2	once	ASRWGRGLDGYT
TRBV5-5	TRBJ1-2	few	ASSVAYRTDPNYGYT
TRBV2	TRBJ2-5	.	ASSGRRRQETQY
TRBV4-1	TRBJ1-2	.	ASSQDRNRDNYGYT
TRBV12-3/TRBV12-4	TRBJ1-5	.	ASTLNSNQPQH
TRBV5-1	TRBJ2-5	few	ASSLVSTEETQY
TRBV7-2	TRBJ2-5	few	ASSLGTSGWQETQY
TRBV7-9	.	once	ASSLGTSVHNEQF
TRBV6-2/TRBV6-3	TRBJ2-3	.	ASSLAGTLQY
TRBV10-3	.	few	AISDRDSVYNEQF
TRBV7-9	TRBJ2-3	few	ASSPGLAGGSGYTQY
TRBV20-1	TRBJ1-2	few	SAKGSGQILYGYT
TRBV7-2	TRBJ1-2	.	ASSPGAGNYGYT
TRBV19	TRBJ2-4	.	ASSPGQDFFGIAKNIQY
TRBV6-5	TRBJ1-1	.	ASSYAGVNTEAF
TRBV5-5	TRBJ1-5	.	ASSQQWGAVFQPQH
TRBV21-1	TRBJ2-4	.	ASSHGNIQY
TRBV7-9	TRBJ1-2	.	ASSLDPRTLGGYT
TRBV27	TRBJ2-7	.	ASRALAAYEQY
TRBV6-5	TRBJ2-7	few	ASSSPRGGRGGSYEQY
TRBV7-2	TRBJ2-1	few	ASSLDGTSSPKQF
TRBV7-9	TRBJ1-2	few	ASSFDGIGSYGYT
TRBV24-1	TRBJ2-1	.	ATSDSWGPYNEQF
TRBV6-6	TRBJ2-1	.	ASSPSDGRYNEQF
TRBV7-9	TRBJ2-1	.	ASSPNRDSYNEQF
TRBV4-3	TRBJ1-3	.	ASSQGQGNTIY
TRBV20-1	TRBJ1-4	once	SARRGQDNEKLF